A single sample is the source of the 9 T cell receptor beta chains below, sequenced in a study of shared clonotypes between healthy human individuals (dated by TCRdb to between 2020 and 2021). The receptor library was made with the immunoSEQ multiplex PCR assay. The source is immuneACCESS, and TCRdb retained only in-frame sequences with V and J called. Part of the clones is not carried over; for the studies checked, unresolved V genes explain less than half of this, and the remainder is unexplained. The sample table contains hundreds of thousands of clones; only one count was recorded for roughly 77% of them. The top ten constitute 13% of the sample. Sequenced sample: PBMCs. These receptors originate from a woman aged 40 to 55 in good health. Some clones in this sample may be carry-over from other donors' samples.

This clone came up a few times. CDR3 sequence reads: CASSYSPGENQPQHF. For the CDR3, the DNA is TGTGCCAGCAGTTACTCGCCGGGAGAAAATCAGCCCCAGCATTTT. The chain uses TRBV6-6 and TRBJ1-5, with no clear D. Per germline, CDR1 MNHNY and CDR2 SVGAGI (reference sequence). V dropped 0 bases and J dropped 4 bases, with 10 bases sitting between them. The CDR3 totals 15 residues.

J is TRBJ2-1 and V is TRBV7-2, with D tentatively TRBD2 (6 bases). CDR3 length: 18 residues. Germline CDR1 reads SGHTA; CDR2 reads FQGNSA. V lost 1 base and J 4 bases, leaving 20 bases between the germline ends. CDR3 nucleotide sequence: TGTGCCAGCAGCTTAGGAGGAGGGGCCCATTCCCTTTACAATGAGCAGTTCTTC. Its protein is CASSLGGGAHSLYNEQFF.

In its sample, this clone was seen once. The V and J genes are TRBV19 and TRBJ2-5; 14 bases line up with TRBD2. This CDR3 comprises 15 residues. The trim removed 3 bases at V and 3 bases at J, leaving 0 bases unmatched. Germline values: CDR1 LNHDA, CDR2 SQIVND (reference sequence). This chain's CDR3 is CASSMTSGREETQYF. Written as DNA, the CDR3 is TGTGCCAGTAGTATGACTAGCGGGAGGGAAGAGACCCAGTACTTC.

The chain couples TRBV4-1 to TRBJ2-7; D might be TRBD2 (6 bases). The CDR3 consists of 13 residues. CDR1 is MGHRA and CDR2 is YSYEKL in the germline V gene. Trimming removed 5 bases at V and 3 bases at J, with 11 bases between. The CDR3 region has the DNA TGCGCCAGCAGCATGCACGGGGGCTACGAGCAGTACTTC. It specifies CASSMHGGYEQYF.

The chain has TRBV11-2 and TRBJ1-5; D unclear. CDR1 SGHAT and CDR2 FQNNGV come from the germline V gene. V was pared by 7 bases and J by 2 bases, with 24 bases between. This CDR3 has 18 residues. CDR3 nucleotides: TGTGCCAGCAACTCCGCAGGCGACTCTTGGGATGGCAATCAGCCCCAGCATTTT. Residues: CASNSAGDSWDGNQPQHF.

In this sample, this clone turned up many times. CDR3 in amino acids: CASNPSGSLSYEQYF. CDR3 coding DNA: TGCGCCAGCAACCCTAGCGGGTCCCTCTCCTACGAGCAGTACTTC. J is TRBJ2-7 and V is TRBV5-1; 8 bases are shared with TRBD2. V dropped 6 bases and J dropped 0; count of bases not matched to a gene: 8. The CDR3 is made up of 15 amino acids. Germline CDR1 and CDR2: SGHRS and YFSETQ. Full variable domain (rest looked up from reference TRBV5-1 and TRBJ2-7): KAGVTQTPRYLIKTRGQQVTLSCSPISGHRSVSWYQQTPGQGLQFLFEYFSETQRNKGNFPGRFSGRQFSNSRSEMNVSTLELGDSALYLCASNPSGSLSYEQYFGPGTRLTVT.

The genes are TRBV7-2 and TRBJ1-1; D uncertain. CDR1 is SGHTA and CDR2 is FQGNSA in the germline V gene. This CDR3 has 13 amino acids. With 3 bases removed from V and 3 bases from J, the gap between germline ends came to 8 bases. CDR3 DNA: TGTGCCAGCAGCTTTTTGGGTGACACTGAAGCTTTCTTT. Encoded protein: CASSFLGDTEAFF.

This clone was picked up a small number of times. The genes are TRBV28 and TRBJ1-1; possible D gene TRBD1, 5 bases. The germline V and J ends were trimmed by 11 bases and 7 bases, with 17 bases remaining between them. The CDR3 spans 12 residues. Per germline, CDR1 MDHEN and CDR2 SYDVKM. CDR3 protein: CAAQKGWIEAFF. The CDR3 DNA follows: TGTGCCGCACAAAAGGGGTGGATTGAAGCTTTCTTT.

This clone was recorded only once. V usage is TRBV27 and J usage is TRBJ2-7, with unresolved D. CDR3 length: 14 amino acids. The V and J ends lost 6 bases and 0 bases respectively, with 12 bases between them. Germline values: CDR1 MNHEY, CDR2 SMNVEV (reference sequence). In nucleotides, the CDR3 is TGTGCCAGCAGCCCCGCAGGAAACTCCTACGAGCAGTACTTC. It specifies CASSPAGNSYEQYF.